This TCR beta chain came from a study of OX40 agonist ivuxolimab in advanced cancers. Patients with a history of autoimmune disease or on systemic immunosuppression were excluded. The data were produced by immunoSEQ multiplex PCR, yet TCRdb's version contains in-frame clones alone and is incomplete. The profile covers around 61,000 clones, with about four fifths appearing a single time and 5% taken by the ten largest. Germline CDR1 is SQVTM and CDR2 is ANQGSEA. Trimming shortened V by 6 bases and J by 4 bases, and 15 bases separated the two germline ends. The CDR3 is 14 residues long. The chain links TRBV29-1 to TRBJ1-4; D not certain. The sample in question was CD4+ or CD8+ T cells sorted from blood, obtained in a trial of the OX40 agonist ivuxolimab. This clonotype was sampled from an adult with an advanced solid tumor such as melanoma, head and neck, liver or kidney cancer. The CDR3 DNA reads as TGCAGCGTCGTAGAACAGACCAGTAATGAAAAACTGTTTTTT. Translation gives CSVVEQTSNEKLFF.